Here is one T cell receptor (beta chain) with its context. What it binds is not known. Drawn from each donor were around 9.1 milliliters of peripheral blood. These data are taken from a study of blood T cells in healthy people across ages. Overall study findings and caveats: As age increased, TCR beta diversity per million T cells fell in a roughly linear fashion.

Together with a sample-barcoded 5' primer, a J-beta primer mix was included in a second PCR lasting about 6 to 11 cycles. TCRdb itself ran the 5' RACE reads through MiXCR, one entry per CDR3 protein. The table shows some 1,500,000 distinct CDR3 sequences, with approximately 43% occurring only once. V trimming: 6 bases; J trimming: 15 bases; junction bases outside the gene matches: 10. The CDR3 sequence is 12 residues long. Germline values: CDR1 SNHLY, CDR2 FYNNEI. This clonotype was obtained from a young woman in good health. The material sequenced was blood. The chain employs TRBV2 and TRBJ2-1, with TRBD1 matching 8 bases. CDR3 nucleotides: TGTGCCAGCAGAGGACAGGGTTGGAGTCTGTTCTTC. Amino acids: CASRGQGWSLFF.